The 3 T cell receptor beta chains listed next were all sequenced from one sample in a study of vaccination and CD4 T cells after COVID-19 (dated by TCRdb to the early 2020s). These receptors lack a known antigen. The treatment or condition label here, explained by the study, means: approximately nine-day PBMC culture with coronavirus spike peptide pools or control peptides (ViraFEST assay). Receptor amplification or capture employed PCR. TCRdb lists the instrument as Illumina iSeq 100. At the Johns Hopkins FTIC core, DNA from the cultured CD4+ T cells underwent TCR sequencing with the Oncomine TCR Beta short-read assay. TCRdb passed the public sequencing reads through fastp at Q25 and MiXCR, retaining productive beta sequences. Every distinct CDR3 protein forms one entry, paired with its most common genes and DNA. The sample contains around 19,000 distinct CDR3 sequences, 60% of them found a single time. In total, the top ten clones hold 8% to 9.5% of the sample.

The input for sequencing was CD4+ T cells from blood, cultured in vitro, taken after SARS-CoV-2 vaccination. These TCRs come from a human donor who had recovered from COVID-19.

The chain has TRBV6-2 or TRBV6-3 and TRBJ2-1; TRBD1 matches 10 bases. The CDR3 spans 11 residues. Germline CDR1 and CDR2: MNHEY and SVGEGT. Trimming at V came to 8 bases and at J to 14 bases, leaving 6 bases not matched to a gene. The CDR3 DNA reads TGTGCCAGCGGACAGGGGGTAGGGGAGTTCTTC. It translates to CASGQGVGEFF.

This chain uses TRBV5-4 with TRBJ2-5; TRBD1 is a possible D gene (5 bases). CDR3 length: 13 amino acids. V was trimmed by 4 bases and J by 2 bases, leaving 9 bases between them. The germline V gene has CDR1 SGHNT and CDR2 YYREEE (reference sequence). The CDR3, as DNA: TGTGCCAGCAGCCCGCGGACACAAGAGACCCAGTACTTC. As protein: CASSPRTQETQYF.

This clonotype turned up a few times. The genes are TRBV20-1 and TRBJ2-3; 11 bases are shared with TRBD2. V lost 3 bases and J lost 1; bases outside the gene matches: 6. The CDR3 is 16 amino acids. CDR1 is DFQATT, CDR2 SNEGSKA, per germline (reference sequence). CDR3 residues: CSASDSGRVGTDTQYF. The CDR3 DNA is TGCAGTGCTAGCGATAGCGGGAGGGTTGGCACAGATACGCAGTATTTT.